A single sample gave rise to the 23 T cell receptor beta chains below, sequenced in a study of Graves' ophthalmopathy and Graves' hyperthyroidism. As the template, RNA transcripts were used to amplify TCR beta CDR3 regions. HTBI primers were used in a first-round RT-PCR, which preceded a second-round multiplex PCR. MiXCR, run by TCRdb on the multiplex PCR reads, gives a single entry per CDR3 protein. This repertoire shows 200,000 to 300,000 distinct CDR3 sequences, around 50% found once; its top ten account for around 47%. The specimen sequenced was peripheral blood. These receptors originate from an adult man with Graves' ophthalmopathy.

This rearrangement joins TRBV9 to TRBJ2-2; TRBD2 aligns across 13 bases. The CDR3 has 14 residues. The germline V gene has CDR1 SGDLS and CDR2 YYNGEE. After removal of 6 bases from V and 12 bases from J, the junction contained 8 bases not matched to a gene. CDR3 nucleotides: TGTGCCAGCACCGGACTAGCGGGAGATCGGAAGCTGTTTTTT. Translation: CASTGLAGDRKLFF.

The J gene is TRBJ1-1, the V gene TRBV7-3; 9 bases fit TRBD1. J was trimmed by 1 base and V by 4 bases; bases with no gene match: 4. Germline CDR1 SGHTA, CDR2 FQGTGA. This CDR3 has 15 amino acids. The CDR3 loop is CASSWRGQGNTEAFF. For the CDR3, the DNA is TGTGCCAGCAGCTGGCGGGGACAGGGGAACACTGAAGCTTTCTTT.

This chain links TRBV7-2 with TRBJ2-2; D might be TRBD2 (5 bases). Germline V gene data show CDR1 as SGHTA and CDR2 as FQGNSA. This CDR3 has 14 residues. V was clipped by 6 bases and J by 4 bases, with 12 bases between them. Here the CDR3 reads CASRVNAGTGELFF. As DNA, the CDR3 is TGTGCCAGCAGGGTGAACGCGGGCACCGGGGAGCTGTTTTTT.

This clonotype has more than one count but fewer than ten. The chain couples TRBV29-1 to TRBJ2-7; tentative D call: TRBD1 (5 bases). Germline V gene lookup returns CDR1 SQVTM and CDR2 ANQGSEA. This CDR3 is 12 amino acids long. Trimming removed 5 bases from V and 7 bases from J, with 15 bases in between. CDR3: CSVITGSREQYF. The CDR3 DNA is TGCAGCGTTATAACAGGTTCTCGGGAGCAGTACTTC.

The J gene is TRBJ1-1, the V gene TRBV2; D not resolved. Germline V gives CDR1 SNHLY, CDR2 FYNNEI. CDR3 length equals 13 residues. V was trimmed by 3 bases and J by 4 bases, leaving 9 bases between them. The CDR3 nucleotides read TGTGCCAGCAGTGATCGGGGTAGCACTGAAGCTTTCTTT. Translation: CASSDRGSTEAFF.

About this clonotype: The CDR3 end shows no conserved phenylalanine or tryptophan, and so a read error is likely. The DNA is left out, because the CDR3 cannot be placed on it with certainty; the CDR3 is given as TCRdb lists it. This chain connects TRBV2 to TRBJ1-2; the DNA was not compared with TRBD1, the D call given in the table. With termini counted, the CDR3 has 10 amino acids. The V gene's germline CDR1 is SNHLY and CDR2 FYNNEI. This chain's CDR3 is CASRYRAATY.

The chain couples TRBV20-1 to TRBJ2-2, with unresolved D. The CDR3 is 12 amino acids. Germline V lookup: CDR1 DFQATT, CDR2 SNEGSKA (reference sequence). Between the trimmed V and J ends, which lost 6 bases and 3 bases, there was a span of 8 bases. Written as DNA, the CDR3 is TGCAGTGCCAGTAGGGACACCGGGGAGCTGTTTTTT. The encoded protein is CSASRDTGELFF.

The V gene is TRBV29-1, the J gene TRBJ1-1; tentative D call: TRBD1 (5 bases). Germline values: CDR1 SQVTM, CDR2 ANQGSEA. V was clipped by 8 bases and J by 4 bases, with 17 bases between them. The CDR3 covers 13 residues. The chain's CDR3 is CSPARAGGTEAFF. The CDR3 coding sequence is TGCAGCCCGGCAAGAGCGGGGGGCACTGAAGCTTTCTTT.

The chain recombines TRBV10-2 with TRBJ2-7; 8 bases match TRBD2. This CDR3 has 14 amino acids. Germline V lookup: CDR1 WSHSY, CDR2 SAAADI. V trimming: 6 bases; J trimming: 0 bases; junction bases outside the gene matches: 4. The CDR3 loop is CASSQRGNSYEQYF. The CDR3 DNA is TGCGCCAGCAGCCAGCGGGGGAACTCCTACGAGCAGTACTTC.

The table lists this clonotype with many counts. The CDR3 region is CASSFDGGNQPQHF. The CDR3 region has the DNA TGTGCCAGCAGTTTTGACGGGGGGAATCAGCCCCAGCATTTT. This sequence joins TRBV28 and TRBJ1-5, with D possibly being TRBD1 (5 bases). The CDR3 length is 14 residues. Between the trimmed V and J ends, which lost 3 bases and 4 bases, there was a span of 10 bases. Germline V CDR1 and CDR2: MDHEN, SYDVKM.

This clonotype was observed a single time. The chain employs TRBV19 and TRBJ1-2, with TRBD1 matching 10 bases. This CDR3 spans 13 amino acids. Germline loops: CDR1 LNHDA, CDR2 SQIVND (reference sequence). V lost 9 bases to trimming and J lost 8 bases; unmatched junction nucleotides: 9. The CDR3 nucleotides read TGTGCCAGCTCACCGGAGACAGGGGGCGGCTACACCTTC. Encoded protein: CASSPETGGGYTF.

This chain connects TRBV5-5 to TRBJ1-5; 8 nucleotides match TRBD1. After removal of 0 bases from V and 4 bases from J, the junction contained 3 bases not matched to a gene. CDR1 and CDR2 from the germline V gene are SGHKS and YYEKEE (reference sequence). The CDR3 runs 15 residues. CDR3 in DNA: TGTGCCAGCAGCTTGGTGGGGGACAGGAATCAGCCCCAGCATTTT. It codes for CASSLVGDRNQPQHF. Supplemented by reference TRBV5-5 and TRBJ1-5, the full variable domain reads DAGVTQSPTHLIKTRGQQVTLRCSPISGHKSVSWYQQVLGQGPQFIFQYYEKEERGRGNFPDRFSARQFPNYSSELNVNALLLGDSALYLCASSLVGDRNQPQHFGDGTRLSIL.

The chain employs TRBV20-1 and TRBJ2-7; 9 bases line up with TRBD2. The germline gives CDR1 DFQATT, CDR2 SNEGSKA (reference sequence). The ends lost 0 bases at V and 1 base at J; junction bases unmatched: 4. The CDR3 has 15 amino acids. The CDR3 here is CSARDVLAGSYEQYF. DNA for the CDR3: TGCAGTGCTAGAGATGTTCTAGCGGGGTCCTACGAGCAGTACTTC.

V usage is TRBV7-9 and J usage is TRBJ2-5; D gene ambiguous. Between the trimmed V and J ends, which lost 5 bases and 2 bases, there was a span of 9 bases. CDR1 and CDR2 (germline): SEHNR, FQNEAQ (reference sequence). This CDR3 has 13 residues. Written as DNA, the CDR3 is TGTGCCAGCAGCCCCCCGCGGCAAGAGACCCAGTACTTC. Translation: CASSPPRQETQYF.

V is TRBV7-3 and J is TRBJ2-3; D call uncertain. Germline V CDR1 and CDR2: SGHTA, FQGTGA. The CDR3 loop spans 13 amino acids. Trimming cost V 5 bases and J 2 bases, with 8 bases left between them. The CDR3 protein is CASSPILTDTQYF. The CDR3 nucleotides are TGTGCCAGCAGCCCGATCCTCACAGATACGCAGTATTTT.

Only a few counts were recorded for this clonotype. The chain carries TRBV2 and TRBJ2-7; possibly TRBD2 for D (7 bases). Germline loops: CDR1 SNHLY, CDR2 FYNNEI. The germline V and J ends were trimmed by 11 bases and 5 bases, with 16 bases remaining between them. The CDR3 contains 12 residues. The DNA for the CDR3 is TGTGCCGGCTCAGGGAGGGGGGACGAGCAGTACTTC. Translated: CAGSGRGDEQYF.

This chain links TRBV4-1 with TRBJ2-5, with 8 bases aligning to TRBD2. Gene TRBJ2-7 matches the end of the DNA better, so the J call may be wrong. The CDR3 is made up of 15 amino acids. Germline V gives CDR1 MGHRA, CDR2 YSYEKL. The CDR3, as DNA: TGCGCCAGCAGCAGGGGAACTAGCGGAACCTACGAGCAGTACTTC. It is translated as CASSRGTSGTYEQYF.

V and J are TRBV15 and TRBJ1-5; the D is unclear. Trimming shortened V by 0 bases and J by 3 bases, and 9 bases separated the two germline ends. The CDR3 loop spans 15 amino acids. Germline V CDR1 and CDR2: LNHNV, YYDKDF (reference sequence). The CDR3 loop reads CATSRDRQTNQPQHF. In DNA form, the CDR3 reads TGTGCCACCAGCAGAGATCGGCAGACCAATCAGCCCCAGCATTTT.

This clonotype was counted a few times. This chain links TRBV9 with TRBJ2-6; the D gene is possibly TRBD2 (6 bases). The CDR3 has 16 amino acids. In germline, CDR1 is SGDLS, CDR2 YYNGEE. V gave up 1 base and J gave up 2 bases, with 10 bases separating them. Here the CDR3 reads CASSVKGGTGANVLTF. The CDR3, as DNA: TGTGCCAGCAGCGTAAAGGGAGGAACTGGGGCCAACGTCCTGACTTTC.

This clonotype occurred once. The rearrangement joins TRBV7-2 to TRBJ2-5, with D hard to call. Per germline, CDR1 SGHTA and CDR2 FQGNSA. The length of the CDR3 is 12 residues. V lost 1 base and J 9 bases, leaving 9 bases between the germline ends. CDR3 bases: TGTGCCAGCAGCTTAGACCCCCAGGCCCAGTACTTC. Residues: CASSLDPQAQYF.

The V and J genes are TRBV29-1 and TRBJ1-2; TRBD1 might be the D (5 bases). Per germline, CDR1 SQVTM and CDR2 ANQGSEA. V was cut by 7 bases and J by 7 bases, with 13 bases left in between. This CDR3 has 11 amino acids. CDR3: CSGGTLSGYTF. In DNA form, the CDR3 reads TGCAGCGGGGGGACCTTGTCTGGCTACACCTTC. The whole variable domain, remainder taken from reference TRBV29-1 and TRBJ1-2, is SAVISQKPSRDICQRGTSLTIQCQVDSQVTMMFWYRQQPGQSLTLIATANQGSEATYESGFVIDKFPISRPNLTFSTLTVSNMSPEDSSIYLCSGGTLSGYTFGSGTRLTVV.

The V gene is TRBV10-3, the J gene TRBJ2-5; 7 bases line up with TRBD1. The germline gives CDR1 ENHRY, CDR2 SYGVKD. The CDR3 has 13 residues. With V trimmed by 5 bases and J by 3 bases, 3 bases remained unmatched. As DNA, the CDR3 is TGTGCCATCAGTCTCACAGGGGAAGAGACCCAGTACTTC. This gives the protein CAISLTGEETQYF.

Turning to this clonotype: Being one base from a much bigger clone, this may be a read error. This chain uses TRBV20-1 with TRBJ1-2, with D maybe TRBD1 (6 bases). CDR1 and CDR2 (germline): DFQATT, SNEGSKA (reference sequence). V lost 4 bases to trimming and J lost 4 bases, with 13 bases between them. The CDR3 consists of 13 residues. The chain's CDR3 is CSAKAGEGYGYTF. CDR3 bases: TGCAGTGCTAAGGCAGGGGAAGGCTATGGCTACACCTTC.